This TCR beta chain was obtained from a study of T cell responses to AZD1222 COVID-19 vaccine. Broader study findings: As reported, nearly half of all spike-specific TCRs target variant regions that are unmutated.

The CDR3 loop spans 16 amino acids. In germline, CDR1 is SGHVS, CDR2 FQNEAQ. V was pared by 5 bases and J by 5 bases, with 12 bases of the junction left unmatched. Of note for this clone: Its antigen is not known.

Method: immunoSEQ multiplex PCR; TCRdb's copy keeps in-frame clones and lacks some. The table shows roughly 120,000 clones, with about 91% occurring only once. The rearrangement links TRBV7-8 to TRBJ2-5; TRBD2 agrees at 9 bases. The starting material was peripheral blood, obtained 28 days after the second AZD1222 dose. This TCR was sampled from an adult who received the AZD1222 COVID-19 vaccine. The CDR3 region has the DNA TGTGCCAGCAGCCTAATGGGCGGGGGGGTGGCCGAGACCCAGTACTTC. The encoded protein is CASSLMGGGVAETQYF.